Listed here is a single T cell receptor beta chain. Its specificity is not known. With 4 bases removed from V and 4 bases from J, the gap between germline ends came to 13 bases. This CDR3 is built from 14 residues. Germline CDR1 MNHEY, CDR2 SVGAGI. Some clones are missing from TCRdb's copy, which holds only in-frame ones; the method was immunoSEQ multiplex PCR. The repertoire holds around 20,000 clones, with approximately 72% as singletons. The record originates from a study of CD4 T cells in relation to SARS-CoV-2 and coronaviruses. Study at large: After roughly eleven days of antigen culture, PBMC TCR beta CDR3s were sequenced. The negative reference was HIV-1 Nef peptide pool or peptide-free culture. Study results and limitations: Samples before the pandemic and after infection were not matched within any donor. Crossreactivity was assessed only for spike protein, not other viral proteins.

The unexposed donors gave CD4+ T cells in about 2010-2019, prior to COVID-19. After about 10 days of culture, CD4+ T cells were isolated. J is TRBJ1-2 and V is TRBV6-5; possible D gene TRBD1, 5 bases. The sequenced sample was CD4+ T cells from PBMCs, cultured in vitro. The clonotype originates from a human donor in good health. The CDR3: CASSSGTGGYGYTF. The CDR3 nucleotides read TGTGCCAGCAGTTCCGGGACCGGCGGCTATGGCTACACCTTC.